The entry that follows covers one T cell receptor beta chain sequence. The antigen remains unidentified. Trimming removed 4 bases at V and 6 bases at J, with 6 bases between. The CDR3 covers 12 residues. This entry comes from a study of metastatic and nonmetastatic thyroid tumors. The wider study: Repertoire data that came from the blood and tumor or nodule tissue of malignant and benign thyroid patients were compared.

TCRdb re-analyzed the PCR reads using MiXCR. This table holds 4,700 or so clones, approximately 23% found once. Not a single patient had been given any form of treatment at any point before undergoing thyroid surgery. The study, taken as a whole, reports: When malignant thyroid tumors were compared with benign nodules, TCR beta diversity was reportedly significantly higher in the malignant tumors. This held in both blood and tumor samples.

The sequence derives from a male donor with papillary thyroid cancer or a benign thyroid nodule (not recorded which). Some clones in this sample may be carry-over from other donors' samples. The specimen sequenced was tumor tissue. J is TRBJ2-2 and V is TRBV12-3 or TRBV12-4; TRBD2 is a possible D gene (6 bases). The CDR3 region is CASSWRAGELFF. In DNA, the CDR3 is TGTGCCAGCAGTTGGAGGGCCGGGGAGCTGTTTTTT.